This TCR beta chain was observed in a study of blood T cell repertoires in COVID-19 (dated by TCRdb to 2019 to 2021). Some background on the complete study: Collaborator samples came from the United States, Italy and Spain and covered acute and convalescent phases of COVID-19. The repertoires were released in a freely available public database meant as a resource for research on the immune response to SARS-CoV-2. The prospective study material was composed of cDNA or gDNA derived from T cells, B-cell-depleted T cells, or PBMCs. The samples were drawn from two sources: the first 160 participants of the ongoing ImmuneRACE study, and 1,254 subjects contributed by 6 global collaborators. Deeply sampled blood TCRbeta repertoires from subjects exposed to, actively infected with, or recovered from COVID-19 were included in the dataset. Nearly every sample came with metadata listing a de-identified subject ID, COVID-19 status, age in years and sex. HLA class I and class II types, where available, came from metadata supplied by the sample provider rather than from assay-based typing.

The immunoSEQ Assay, a bias-controlled multiplex PCR, was used to amplify TCRbeta CDR3 regions from genomic DNA. The authors' analysis ran thus. Within the assay, amplification of reference gene primers was used to estimate how many nucleated cells each sample contained. To quantify the absolute abundance of each unique TCRbeta CDR3 rearrangement, sequence reads were collapsed and filtered. For each sample, productive Simpson clonality was calculated as the square root of Simpson's diversity index across productive rearrangements. Entries here come from immuneACCESS through TCRdb and include only in-frame sequences with V and J called. Some clones fail to appear in such tables; in the studies checked, an unresolved V gene covers under half of the shortfall, and the cause of the remainder is unknown. The V and J calls and the clone size are those of that table, but D and trimming were determined from the DNA. This sample has roughly 190,000 clones in its table, and more than 75% of those were observed once. Roughly 8% of the sample goes to the ten largest clones.

One collaborating source in Seattle enrolled patients while the patients were actively infected and followed the patients over time throughout the course of disease. The collaborating institutions used their own protocols to collect whole blood in K2EDTA tubes. Collaborator samples were shipped for TCRbeta analysis as frozen whole blood, isolated PBMCs, or DNA extracted from either sample type. With regard to this clone: Its antigen remains unidentified. No much larger clonotype is one base removed from it; base qualities were not supplied.

Results and caveats for the whole study, not just this receptor: The amount of clinical and demographic metadata varied by source and participant and was provided uncurated.

V lost 4 bases and J lost 4 bases, and the count of bases not matched to a germline gene is 5. In the germline V gene, CDR1 corresponds to MNHEY and CDR2 to SVGAGI. Measured from the cysteine to the phenylalanine, the CDR3 is 15 residues long. Only the CDR3 DNA stays, 45 bases, in frame from base 1. Sequences were obtained from peripheral blood. The TCR comes from a woman aged 55-70 years with COVID-19, enrolled during active disease. The chain was built from TRBV6-5 and TRBJ2-3; 10 bases in the middle match TRBD1. The nucleotide sequence reads TGTGCCAGCAGTTTCGACAGGGGGCGCCCAGATACGCAGTATTTT. This sequence encodes CASSFDRGRPDTQYF.